This T cell receptor beta chain appears in the sequencing data of a study of blood T cell repertoires in COVID-19. This clone was observed a handful of times. The repertoire was sequenced with immunoSEQ multiplex PCR; TCRdb's copy has only in-frame clones and lacks some. The data hold 100,000 to 150,000 clones, with approximately 87% observed a single time. The CDR3 contains 17 residues. Germline assignment: CDR1 MGHRA and CDR2 YSYEKL. J gave up 4 bases and V 1 base, and 10 bases lay outside the gene matches. The clonotype comes from a woman aged 60-75 years with acute or convalescent COVID-19. The sample taken for sequencing was peripheral blood. The rearrangement links TRBV4-1 to TRBJ1-2; TRBD1 agrees at 9 bases. Here the CDR3 DNA reads TGCGCCAGCAGCCAAGTCCCCGGGACAGGGACCGTCTATGGCTACACCTTC. Residues: CASSQVPGTGTVYGYTF.